The 28 T cell receptor beta chains below come from one sample, sequenced in a study of blood T cell repertoires in COVID-19. Profiling relied on immunoSEQ multiplex PCR, and the TCRdb table lists in-frame clones only, not all of them. Here the sample spans around 170,000 clones, roughly 80% being singletons. Sequenced material: peripheral blood. The source is a human donor in a cohort sampled during active COVID-19.

This clone showed up just once. The chain employs TRBV10-2 and TRBJ2-6, with 8 bases identical to TRBD2. Germline lookup yields CDR1 WSHSY and CDR2 SAAADI. V shed 4 bases, J shed 0 bases, and the junction held 8 bases outside the gene matches. The length of the CDR3 is 18 residues. CDR3 DNA sequence: TGCGCCAGCAGTGTACAACTAGCGGCCGTCTCTGGGGCCAACGTCCTGACTTTC. As protein: CASSVQLAAVSGANVLTF.

The chain links TRBV18 to TRBJ2-7, with TRBD2 identical over 7 bases. V was pared by 6 bases and J by 1 base, with 6 bases of the junction left unmatched. This CDR3 is 14 amino acids long. Germline V gene lookup returns CDR1 KGHSH and CDR2 LQKENI. CDR3 DNA sequence: TGTGCCAGCTCGGCGGGACTACTTTCCTACGAGCAGTACTTC. Translating it yields CASSAGLLSYEQYF.

V is TRBV19 and J is TRBJ2-2, with D uncertain. Germline V lookup: CDR1 LNHDA, CDR2 SQIVND (reference sequence). The CDR3 runs 12 residues. V was trimmed by 6 bases and J by 6 bases, leaving 8 bases between them. The chain's CDR3 is CASRAESGELFF. In DNA form, the CDR3 reads TGTGCCAGTAGGGCGGAGTCCGGGGAGCTGTTTTTT.

This clone occurred a few times. The rearrangement links TRBV5-5 to TRBJ1-1, with D unclear. Trimming removed 3 bases at V and 1 base at J, with 10 bases between. Per the germline V gene, CDR1 is SGHKS and CDR2 is YYEKEE (reference sequence). The CDR3 length is 14 residues. The CDR3 is CASSWAQKNTEAFF. The CDR3 region has the DNA TGTGCCAGCAGCTGGGCCCAGAAGAACACTGAAGCTTTCTTT.

In DNA form, the CDR3 reads TGCGCCAGCTCCTCACTAGCGGGAGGCGGAATCATTCAGTACTTC. Protein sequence: CASSSLAGGGIIQYF. The V call is TRBV5-1, the J call TRBJ2-4; 12 bases agree with TRBD2. Per germline, CDR1 SGHRS and CDR2 YFSETQ. Trimming cost V 7 bases and J 9 bases; bases outside gene matches: 11. This CDR3 has 15 residues.

This chain connects TRBV5-4 to TRBJ1-1; 10 positions agree with TRBD1. The CDR3 runs to 15 residues. CDR1 and CDR2 (germline): SGHNT, YYREEE (reference sequence). V trimming: 4 bases; J trimming: 2 bases; junction bases outside the gene matches: 5. Written as DNA, the CDR3 is TGTGCCAGCAGCGAAGGGACAGGGGCAAACACTGAAGCTTTCTTT. Translated, it gives CASSEGTGANTEAFF.

The chain links TRBV7-9 to TRBJ2-1; 12 bases map to TRBD2. The V segment lost 5 bases and the J segment 0 bases; nucleotides outside the gene matches: 5. This CDR3 comprises 17 residues. Germline V gives CDR1 SEHNR, CDR2 FQNEAQ (reference sequence). CDR3 nucleotides: TGTGCCAGCAGCGCCTTGACTAGCGGGAGCTCCTACAATGAGCAGTTCTTC. Translation gives CASSALTSGSSYNEQFF.

The chain employs TRBV5-4 and TRBJ2-5; D is uncertain. CDR1 and CDR2 from the germline V gene are SGHNT and YYREEE (reference sequence). There are 13 residues in the CDR3. The V gene lost 2 bases and the J gene lost 2 bases, with 7 bases spanning the gap. CDR3 DNA sequence: TGTGCCAGCAGCTTTACACAGCAAGAGACCCAGTACTTC. It codes for CASSFTQQETQYF.

J is TRBJ1-4 and V is TRBV28; D is uncertain. The ends were cut back, 3 bases at V and 3 bases at J, with 14 bases in the middle. Per germline, CDR1 MDHEN and CDR2 SYDVKM. This CDR3 contains 16 residues. The CDR3 nucleotides read TGTGCCAGCAGTTTCCTTACTCACAGTTCTAATGAAAAACTGTTTTTT. Protein product: CASSFLTHSSNEKLFF.

V usage is TRBV3-1 (or the pseudogene TRBV3-2) and J usage is TRBJ2-2; 7 bases fit TRBD1. CDR1 is LGHDT, CDR2 YNNKEL, per germline (reference sequence). The CDR3 is 16 amino acids. With 0 bases clipped from V and 2 bases from J, the junction kept 3 bases outside the gene matches. The CDR3: CASSQDRGFNTGELFF. The DNA of the CDR3 is TGTGCCAGCAGCCAAGACAGGGGGTTTAACACCGGGGAGCTGTTTTTT.

The V and J genes are TRBV4-2 and TRBJ1-5, with 8 positions matching TRBD1. Germline trimming cut 0 bases from V and 2 bases from J; bases unmatched to any gene: 6. The CDR3 covers 17 residues. Germline lookup yields CDR1 LGHNA and CDR2 YNFKEQ. CDR3 amino acids: CASSQDWTGFGNQPQHF. DNA for the CDR3: TGTGCCAGCAGCCAAGATTGGACAGGGTTCGGCAATCAGCCCCAGCATTTT.

J is TRBJ2-6 and V is TRBV10-3; D is perhaps TRBD1 (6 bases). CDR1 and CDR2 from the germline V gene are ENHRY and SYGVKD. Trimming cost V 7 bases and J 0 bases, with 7 bases left between them. There are 14 residues in the CDR3. CDR3 coding DNA: TGTGCCATCAAGGACAGCTCTGGGGCCAACGTCCTGACTTTC. Its translation is CAIKDSSGANVLTF.

The chain uses TRBV27 and TRBJ1-5; D is unclear. The CDR3 is made up of 13 amino acids. Looked up from germline, CDR1 is MNHEY and CDR2 is SMNVEV (reference sequence). Trimming shortened V by 6 bases and J by 5 bases, and 11 bases separated the two germline ends. The CDR3 DNA reads as TGTGCCAGCAGCCCTTCCCCCTATCAGCCCCAGCATTTT. Translated, it gives CASSPSPYQPQHF.

This clone was observed a handful of times. The rearrangement joins TRBV9 to TRBJ1-2; D remains ambiguous. Germline V gene data show CDR1 as SGDLS and CDR2 as YYNGEE. The CDR3 is 14 residues long. Trimming took 4 bases from V and 6 from J, leaving 16 bases between them. CDR3 residues: CASSSHGRNNGYTF. In nucleotides, the CDR3 is TGTGCCAGCAGCTCCCATGGGAGGAATAATGGCTACACCTTC.

V gene TRBV7-8 combines with J gene TRBJ2-7; weak D call: TRBD1 (6 bases). Trimming pared 1 base from V and 3 bases from J, leaving 10 bases between. The CDR3 runs 14 residues. Germline V lookup: CDR1 SGHVS, CDR2 FQNEAQ. CDR3 residues: CASSLDDRLYEQYF. The DNA for the CDR3 is TGTGCCAGCAGCTTAGACGACAGGCTCTACGAGCAGTACTTC.

The chain is built from TRBV18 and TRBJ1-6; D might be TRBD1 (6 bases). CDR1 is KGHSH, CDR2 LQKENI, per germline. The CDR3 extends over 16 amino acids. Trimming stripped 0 bases from V and 7 bases from J, with 13 bases between. Here the CDR3 DNA reads TGTGCCAGCTCACCACCCTCGCGGGGGGCGAATTCACCCCTCCACTTT. Translating gives CASSPPSRGANSPLHF. The complete variable domain, with remaining parts taken from reference TRBV18 and TRBJ1-6, reads NAGVMQNPRHLVRRRGQEARLRCSPMKGHSHVYWYRQLPEEGLKFMVYLQKENIIDESGMPKERFSAEFPKEGPSILRIQQVVRGDSAAYFCASSPPSRGANSPLHFGNGTRLTVT.

The chain is built from TRBV11-1 and TRBJ2-7, with 10 bases identical to TRBD2. Losses at the gene ends were 6 bases for V and 2 bases for J; bases not matched to a gene: 7. In germline, CDR1 is SGHAT, CDR2 FQDESV (reference sequence). The CDR3 runs to 15 residues. The CDR3 here is CASSLRLAGPYEQYF. The DNA for the CDR3 is TGTGCCAGCAGTTTAAGACTAGCGGGCCCCTACGAGCAGTACTTC.

The V and J genes are TRBV6-4 and TRBJ2-3; tentative D call: TRBD2 (6 bases). V gave up 2 bases and J gave up 3 bases, with 12 bases separating them. CDR3 size: 15 residues. Per the germline V gene, CDR1 is MRHNA and CDR2 is SNTAGT. CDR3 nucleotide sequence: TGTGCCAGCAGTGACGGAAGGGACTTTACAGATACGCAGTATTTT. It encodes CASSDGRDFTDTQYF.

This clone was picked up one time. V usage is TRBV10-2 and J usage is TRBJ2-1; 13 bases map to TRBD2. V shed 2 bases, J shed 4 bases, and the junction held 2 bases outside the gene matches. Germline V lookup: CDR1 WSHSY, CDR2 SAAADI. The CDR3 extends over 16 amino acids. This chain's CDR3 is CASSETSGGAYNEQFF. CDR3 DNA: TGCGCCAGCAGTGAGACTAGCGGGGGGGCATACAATGAGCAGTTCTTC.

The chain has TRBV10-3 and TRBJ2-1, with TRBD1 matching over 11 bases. This CDR3 comprises 14 residues. Looked up from germline, CDR1 is ENHRY and CDR2 is SYGVKD. J lost 3 bases, V lost 8 bases, and 3 bases had no gene match. The CDR3 protein is CAILGQGDYNEQFF. CDR3 coding DNA: TGTGCCATCTTGGGACAGGGGGACTACAATGAGCAGTTCTTC.

This clone came up once. The chain carries TRBV9 and TRBJ2-7; 11 bases map to TRBD2. The CDR3 extends over 16 amino acids. Per the germline V gene, CDR1 is SGDLS and CDR2 is YYNGEE. V dropped 4 bases and J dropped 1; count of bases not matched to a gene: 7. As DNA, the CDR3 is TGTGCCAGCAGCCCGACCGGGACTAGCGGATCCTACGAGCAGTACTTC. It translates to CASSPTGTSGSYEQYF.

This clone was seen a few times. The rearrangement links TRBV2 to TRBJ2-7, with D uncertain. Trimming removed 2 bases from V and 3 bases from J, with 14 bases in between. This CDR3 contains 15 residues. The germline V gene has CDR1 SNHLY and CDR2 FYNNEI. The CDR3 region has the DNA TGTGCCAGCAGTGAAAGGTCCCTAGGAAGCTACGAGCAGTACTTC. It encodes CASSERSLGSYEQYF.

This clone has more than one count but fewer than ten. The rearrangement joins TRBV5-1 to TRBJ2-1; TRBD1 matches at 8 bases. The CDR3 spans 13 residues. V dropped 0 bases and J dropped 9; count of bases not matched to a gene: 2. Germline V gene sequence: CDR1 SGHRS, CDR2 YFSETQ. CDR3 sequence (DNA): TGCGCCAGCAGCTTGGGACAGGGGATTGAGCAGTTCTTC. Translation: CASSLGQGIEQFF.

The chain has TRBV11-2 and TRBJ2-2; 13 bases match TRBD2. Trimming at V came to 4 bases and at J to 7 bases, leaving 6 bases not matched to a gene. The CDR3 runs to 16 residues. The germline V gene has CDR1 SGHAT and CDR2 FQNNGV. This CDR3 reads CASSSTSGRADGELFF. CDR3 nucleotides: TGTGCCAGCAGCTCCACTAGCGGGAGGGCCGACGGGGAGCTGTTTTTT.

The rearrangement uses TRBV29-1 and TRBJ2-2; a possible D gene is TRBD2 (5 bases). The CDR3 length is 12 residues. The V and J ends lost 4 bases and 4 bases respectively, with 7 bases between them. The germline V gene has CDR1 SQVTM and CDR2 ANQGSEA. The CDR3 sequence: CSVGRGTGELFF. The CDR3 nucleotides read TGCAGCGTTGGTCGGGGCACCGGGGAGCTGTTTTTT.

This clone is a singleton in its sample. This chain uses TRBV2 with TRBJ2-7; TRBD1 agrees at 9 bases. In germline, CDR1 is SNHLY, CDR2 FYNNEI. The CDR3 totals 16 residues. V was pared by 3 bases and J by 6 bases, with 12 bases of the junction left unmatched. CDR3 nucleotide sequence: TGTGCCAGCAGTGAGCGAGTTGCGGGACAGGGTCGCGAGCAGTACTTC. It is translated as CASSERVAGQGREQYF. Complete variable domain (other parts from reference TRBV2 and TRBJ2-7): EPEVTQTPSHQVTQMGQEVILRCVPISNHLYFYWYRQILGQKVEFLVSFYNNEISEKSEIFDDQFSVERPDGSNFTLKIRSTKLEDSAMYFCASSERVAGQGREQYFGPGTRLTVT.

The chain links TRBV3-1 (or the pseudogene TRBV3-2) to TRBJ2-7, with 7 nucleotides matching TRBD2. J was trimmed by 5 bases and V by 0 bases; bases with no gene match: 7. CDR3 size: 15 residues. Germline CDR1 reads LGHDT; CDR2 reads YNNKEL (reference sequence). The CDR3 DNA sequence: TGTGCCAGCAGCCAAGATTGCGCGGGGGAACACGAGCAGTACTTC. Translating it yields CASSQDCAGEHEQYF.

This rearrangement joins TRBV11-3 to TRBJ1-1; 7 positions agree with TRBD1. CDR1 and CDR2 from the germline V gene are SGHNT and YENEEA. The CDR3 covers 13 residues. After removal of 4 bases from V and 5 bases from J, the junction contained 4 bases not matched to a gene. CDR3 region: CASSSDRATEAFF. CDR3 bases: TGTGCCAGCAGCTCAGACAGGGCTACTGAAGCTTTCTTT.